These T cell receptor beta chains were read from a single sample in a study of blood T cell repertoires in COVID-19. Sequenced by immunoSEQ multiplex PCR; TCRdb stores in-frame clones only, minus some. The repertoire includes about 96,000 clones, 70% to 90% of them detected once, and about 4.2% sits in the top ten. The sequenced sample consisted of peripheral blood. The receptors originated from a human donor with COVID-19, enrolled during active disease. The donor label of this sample is uncertain. The CDR3 runs from the conserved cysteine through the conserved F or W. The D gene is left open where the match is weak. Where a row states a size, it is once, few, many or the class of an expanded clone; other rows omit it.

TRBJ2-7,-,TRBV30,TRBD1,CAWSLTGGGYEQYF,TGTGCCTGGAGTCTGACAGGGGGCGGATACGAGCAGTACTTC
TRBJ2-3,-,TRBV6-5,-,CATSAPAGGKDTQYF,TGTGCCACCTCAGCACCAGCAGGGGGGAAAGATACGCAGTATTTT
TRBJ2-1,-,TRBV1,-,CTSSRGGTPHEQFF,TGCACCAGCAGCCGGGGCGGGACGCCTCATGAGCAGTTCTTC
TRBJ2-1,-,TRBV15,TRBD2,CATSRGGLAGFNNEQFF,TGTGCCACCAGCAGGGGGGGACTAGCGGGATTCAACAATGAGCAGTTCTTC
TRBJ1-6,-,TRBV5-1,-,CASSLAGQVGAPLHF,TGCGCCAGCAGCTTAGCTGGGCAGGTGGGTGCACCCCTCCACTTT
TRBJ2-1,-,TRBV9,-,CASSVGGADEQFF,TGTGCCAGCAGCGTAGGCGGGGCGGATGAGCAGTTCTTC
TRBJ2-3,-,TRBV5-1,TRBD1,CASSRDRYEDTQYF,TGCGCCAGCAGCCGGGACAGGTACGAAGATACGCAGTATTTT
TRBJ2-2,-,TRBV5-4,TRBD2,CASSPGLAGGAGELFF,TGTGCCAGCAGCCCAGGACTAGCGGGAGGGGCCGGGGAGCTGTTTTTT
TRBJ2-7,-,TRBV29-1,TRBD2,CSVEGLADEQYF,TGCAGCGTTGAGGGACTAGCTGACGAGCAGTACTTC
TRBJ1-4,-,TRBV5-5,-,CASAAEPNEKLFF,TGTGCCAGCGCGGCTGAGCCAAATGAAAAACTGTTTTTT
TRBJ1-6,once,TRBV5-1,TRBD1,CASSLGQGDSPLHF,TGCGCCAGCAGCTTGGGACAGGGCGATTCACCCCTCCACTTT
TRBJ2-6,once,TRBV27,-,CASSLISGSYSGANVLTF,TGTGCCAGCAGTTTAATATCAGGGTCCTACTCTGGGGCCAACGTCCTGACTTTC
TRBJ2-1,-,TRBV29-1,TRBD1,CSVRGTGLIYNEQFF,TGCAGCGTTCGAGGGACAGGGCTTATCTACAATGAGCAGTTCTTC
TRBJ2-7,-,TRBV19,-,CASSGGLSYEQYF,TGTGCCAGTAGTGGAGGGCTATCCTACGAGCAGTACTTC
TRBJ1-1,-,TRBV15,-,CATSRRDRGAEAEAFF,TGTGCCACCAGCAGAAGGGATAGGGGCGCAGAGGCTGAAGCTTTCTTT
TRBJ2-2,-,TRBV12-5,-,CASGLWESWWNTGELFF,TGTGCTAGTGGTTTATGGGAGTCATGGTGGAACACCGGGGAGCTGTTTTTT
TRBJ1-4,-,TRBV4-1,-,CASSQTGSWGANEKLFF,TGCGCCAGCAGCCAAACAGGGAGTTGGGGAGCTAATGAAAAACTGTTTTTT
TRBJ1-1,-,TRBV6-5,TRBD1,CASRLQGAGTEAFF,TGTGCCAGCAGATTACAGGGGGCCGGCACTGAAGCTTTCTTT